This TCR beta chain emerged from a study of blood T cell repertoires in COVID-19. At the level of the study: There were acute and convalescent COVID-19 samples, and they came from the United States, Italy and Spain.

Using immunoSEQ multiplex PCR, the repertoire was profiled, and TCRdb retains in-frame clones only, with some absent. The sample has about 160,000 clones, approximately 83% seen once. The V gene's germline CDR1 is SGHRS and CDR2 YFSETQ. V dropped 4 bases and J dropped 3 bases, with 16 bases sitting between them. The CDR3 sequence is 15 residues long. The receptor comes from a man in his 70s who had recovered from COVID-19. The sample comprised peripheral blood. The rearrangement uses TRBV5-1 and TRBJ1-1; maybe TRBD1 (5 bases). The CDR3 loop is CASSLSAGRDTEAFF. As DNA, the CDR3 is TGCGCCAGCAGCCTGAGTGCGGGGCGGGACACTGAAGCTTTCTTT. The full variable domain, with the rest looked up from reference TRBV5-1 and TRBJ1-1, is KAGVTQTPRYLIKTRGQQVTLSCSPISGHRSVSWYQQTPGQGLQFLFEYFSETQRNKGNFPGRFSGRQFSNSRSEMNVSTLELGDSALYLCASSLSAGRDTEAFFGQGTRLTVV.